The sample holds a few counts of the clone carrying this TCR beta chain. Its specificity is unknown. This entry belongs to a study of Graves' ophthalmopathy and Graves' hyperthyroidism. Whole-study context: Ophthalmopathy absent within 18 months of follow-up marked hyperthyroidism as stable.

Researchers turned away patients with other autoimmune diseases, uncontrolled infections, pregnancy or lactation. The diagnosis was founded upon clinical symptoms, serum thyroxine, TRAb, thyroid ultrasound and orbital computed tomography. The CDR3 extends over 17 amino acids. Germline lookup yields CDR1 MNHNS and CDR2 SASEGT. Trimming took 0 bases from V and 0 from J, leaving 12 bases between them. Study observations and caveats: Blood also held most thyroid clonotypes expanded above 0.001 frequency.

Researchers took RNA transcripts and amplified TCR beta CDR3 regions from them. The first round was an RT-PCR with HTBI primers, and the second round was a multiplex PCR. A single record per CDR3 protein comes from TCRdb applying MiXCR to the multiplex PCR reads. The sample lists about 550,000 distinct CDR3 sequences; just under 40% were seen once. The chain has TRBV6-1 and TRBJ1-5; D might be TRBD1 (5 bases). Material for sequencing was peripheral blood or thyroid tissue (not recorded which). The sequence was obtained from an adult man with Graves' hyperthyroidism. This chain's CDR3 is CASSEARTKDSNQPQHF. The DNA of the CDR3 is TGTGCCAGCAGTGAAGCGCGGACAAAGGATAGCAATCAGCCCCAGCATTTT.